These 19 T cell receptor beta chains were all obtained from the same sample, sequenced in a study of blood T cell repertoires in COVID-19. Some clones are missing from TCRdb's copy, which holds only in-frame ones; the method was immunoSEQ multiplex PCR. Of about 75,000 clones in the sample, 70% to 90% are singletons; the top ten hold roughly 19%. Sequences were obtained from peripheral blood. Receptors were obtained from a human donor in a cohort sampled during active COVID-19.

This chain connects TRBV6-6 to TRBJ2-2; TRBD2 matches 8 bases. This CDR3 contains 16 residues. The germline gives CDR1 MNHNY, CDR2 SVGAGI (reference sequence). The V segment lost 10 bases and the J segment 3 bases; nucleotides outside the gene matches: 13. CDR3 nucleotide sequence: TGTGCCACCTCCCCCGGGACTAGGGTGTACACCGGGGAGCTGTTTTTT. Translated, it gives CATSPGTRVYTGELFF.

A single count supports this clone. The rearrangement links TRBV6-1 to TRBJ1-5, with TRBD1 matching over 12 bases. V trimming: 6 bases; J trimming: 5 bases; junction bases outside the gene matches: 5. The V gene's germline CDR1 is MNHNS and CDR2 SASEGT. The CDR3 length is 15 residues. The CDR3, as DNA: TGTGCCAGCAGAGCCGGGACAGGGGGCGATCAGCCCCAGCATTTT. Its translation is CASRAGTGGDQPQHF.

J is TRBJ2-1 and V is TRBV5-5; a weak D match, TRBD1 (6 bases). This CDR3 has 16 residues. Germline V CDR1 and CDR2: SGHKS, YYEKEE (reference sequence). The germline V and J ends were trimmed by 1 base and 3 bases, with 14 bases remaining between them. The CDR3 DNA follows: TGTGCCAGCAGCTTGCTTTCAGGGGTGAACTACAATGAGCAGTTCTTC. It yields the protein CASSLLSGVNYNEQFF.

This clone was observed once. The chain carries TRBV5-1 and TRBJ2-7, with D perhaps TRBD2 (6 bases). The germline V gene encodes CDR1 SGHRS and CDR2 YFSETQ. The V gene lost 2 bases and the J gene lost 6 bases, with 12 bases spanning the gap. The CDR3 contains 13 residues. The CDR3 protein is CASSLGGDGEQYF. Written as DNA, the CDR3 is TGCGCCAGCAGCTTAGGAGGGGATGGCGAGCAGTACTTC.

This clone appeared once. J is TRBJ2-5 and V is TRBV7-3, with a possible D match to TRBD1 (6 bases). The V end lost 4 bases, the J end lost 4 bases, and 10 bases lay between the germline ends. The CDR3 length is 13 residues. Germline lookup yields CDR1 SGHTA and CDR2 FQGTGA. This chain's CDR3 is CASSWTVRETQYF. CDR3 nucleotide sequence: TGTGCCAGCAGCTGGACAGTCCGAGAGACCCAGTACTTC.

In its sample, this clone was seen many times. This chain joins TRBV5-1 and TRBJ2-7, with TRBD2 as a possible D gene (6 bases). Germline V gives CDR1 SGHRS, CDR2 YFSETQ. V was cut by 2 bases and J by 5 bases, with 20 bases left in between. The CDR3 length is 16 residues. The CDR3 is CASSFGTGAFTNEQYF. DNA for the CDR3: TGCGCCAGCAGCTTCGGGACGGGAGCATTTACCAACGAGCAGTACTTC.

Note on this clone: The junction shows a germline mismatch at one end, possibly a read error. Different DNA sequences within this sample yield the same CDR3. The rearrangement uses TRBV5-1 and TRBJ1-2; D is uncertain. CDR1 SGHRS and CDR2 YFSETQ come from the germline V gene. The CDR3 length is 14 residues. In DNA, the CDR3 is TGCGCCAGCAGCTCCTTATCCGGGAACTATGGTTACACCTTC. Translation gives CASSSLSGNYGYTF.

The chain is built from TRBV9 and TRBJ2-2; 12 positions agree with TRBD1. Trimming took 2 bases from V and 8 from J; bases not matched to a gene: 4. The CDR3 is made up of 15 amino acids. CDR1 SGDLS and CDR2 YYNGEE come from the germline V gene. CDR3 residues: CASSVGQGASGELFF. CDR3 coding DNA: TGTGCCAGCAGCGTGGGACAGGGGGCTTCGGGGGAGCTGTTTTTT.

The chain combines TRBV7-2 with TRBJ2-3; D may be TRBD2 (7 bases). Germline loops: CDR1 SGHTA, CDR2 FQGNSA. The CDR3 runs to 17 residues. V lost 3 bases and J 6 bases, leaving 22 bases between the germline ends. The CDR3 nucleotides are TGTGCCAGCAGCTTGGGTCTGGGGGGGGCCTCGGTGGATACGCAGTATTTT. This codes for CASSLGLGGASVDTQYF.

The chain uses TRBV27 and TRBJ1-2; 8 positions agree with TRBD1. Germline-derived CDR1 and CDR2 are MNHEY and SMNVEV (reference sequence). The V gene end was trimmed by 6 bases and the J gene end by 3 bases; junction bases not matched to a gene: 9. The CDR3 is 15 amino acids. The CDR3 here is CASSPADRVDYGYTF. The CDR3 coding sequence is TGTGCCAGCAGCCCGGCGGACAGGGTCGACTATGGCTACACCTTC.

J is TRBJ2-1 and V is TRBV28, with TRBD1 identical over 10 bases. Per the germline V gene, CDR1 is MDHEN and CDR2 is SYDVKM. There are 16 residues in the CDR3. The trim removed 6 bases at V and 4 bases at J, leaving 9 bases unmatched. The CDR3 bases are TGTGCCAGCAGCCCCTCCGGACAGGGGGGATACAATGAGCAGTTCTTC. The encoded protein is CASSPSGQGGYNEQFF. The full variable domain, rest sourced from reference TRBV28 and TRBJ2-1, is DVKVTQSSRYLVKRTGEKVFLECVQDMDHENMFWYRQDPGLGLRLIYFSYDVKMKEKGDIPEGYSVSREKKERFSLILESASTNQTSMYLCASSPSGQGGYNEQFFGPGTRLTVL.

This clone was detected once. The chain couples TRBV3-1 (or the pseudogene TRBV3-2) to TRBJ2-3, with 9 bases fitting TRBD2. This CDR3 spans 15 amino acids. The V segment lost 5 bases and the J segment 5 bases; nucleotides outside the gene matches: 8. Germline V gene data show CDR1 as LGHDT and CDR2 as YNNKEL (reference sequence). In DNA form, the CDR3 reads TGTGCCAGCAGCGGGCGGGGGGGGCGTAGAGATACGCAGTATTTT. This sequence encodes CASSGRGGRRDTQYF.

The rearrangement links TRBV15 to TRBJ2-5, with 8 bases matching TRBD2. V lost 7 bases to trimming and J lost 5 bases; unmatched junction nucleotides: 6. Germline V lookup: CDR1 LNHNV, CDR2 YYDKDF (reference sequence). CDR3 length: 13 residues. The CDR3 DNA follows: TGTGCCACCACTAGCGGGCTGGAGGAGACCCAGTACTTC. As protein: CATTSGLEETQYF.

The chain uses TRBV7-9 and TRBJ1-5; possibly TRBD1 for D (5 bases). CDR3 length: 16 amino acids. The germline CDR1 and CDR2 sequences are SEHNR and FQNEAQ (reference sequence). V was cut by 5 bases and J by 3 bases, with 17 bases left in between. CDR3 sequence reads: CASSNDKQVSNQPQHF. CDR3 DNA: TGTGCCAGCAGCAACGACAAACAGGTATCCAATCAGCCCCAGCATTTT.

The V gene is TRBV9, the J gene TRBJ1-5; maybe TRBD1 (5 bases). The length of the CDR3 is 14 residues. CDR1 is SGDLS and CDR2 is YYNGEE in the germline V gene. V lost 2 bases, J lost 2 bases, and 8 bases lay in between. CDR3 nucleotides: TGTGCCAGCAGCGTTCAGGGCGGCAATCAGCCCCAGCATTTT. Translating it yields CASSVQGGNQPQHF.

This chain joins TRBV15 and TRBJ1-4, with 11 positions matching TRBD1. V lost 4 bases and J lost 8; bases outside the gene matches: 3. The CDR3 consists of 14 residues. The V gene's germline CDR1 is LNHNV and CDR2 YYDKDF (reference sequence). The CDR3 spells CATSKDRGLEKLFF. The CDR3, as DNA: TGTGCCACCAGCAAGGACAGGGGGCTCGAAAAACTGTTTTTT.

The rearrangement joins TRBV3-1 (or the pseudogene TRBV3-2) to TRBJ1-1, with a possible D match to TRBD1 (5 bases). The CDR3 runs 13 residues. Germline lookup yields CDR1 LGHDT and CDR2 YNNKEL (reference sequence). The V end lost 4 bases, the J end lost 9 bases, and 15 bases lay between the germline ends. Written as DNA, the CDR3 is TGTGCCAGCAGCCCCGGCACAGGATTAAAAGCTTTCTTT. As protein: CASSPGTGLKAFF.

V and J are TRBV2 and TRBJ2-5, with 9 nucleotides matching TRBD1. The CDR3 covers 15 residues. V dropped 8 bases and J dropped 1; count of bases not matched to a gene: 8. The germline gives CDR1 SNHLY, CDR2 FYNNEI. The CDR3 DNA reads TGTGCCAGCTCTGGACAGGGGCTTTTCCAAGAGACCCAGTACTTC. Amino acid sequence: CASSGQGLFQETQYF.

V gene TRBV19 combines with J gene TRBJ2-1, with 8 bases matching TRBD2. Germline V lookup: CDR1 LNHDA, CDR2 SQIVND (reference sequence). J was trimmed by 0 bases and V by 4 bases; bases with no gene match: 2. The CDR3 length is 15 residues. This CDR3 is CASSTGTSSYNEQFF. The CDR3 nucleotides read TGTGCCAGTAGTACCGGGACTAGCTCCTACAATGAGCAGTTCTTC.